These T cell receptor beta chains were read from a single sample in a study of cytomegalovirus exposure and HLA in healthy donors. Sequencing was performed with immunoSEQ multiplex PCR; in TCRdb, only in-frame clones are kept and a portion is missing. The sample comprises around 150,000 clones, around three quarters of which are singletons, and under 7.5% rests with the top ten. Sequenced input: PBMCs. Every receptor here comes from a man aged 40-49 years in good health and CMV-seropositive. CDR3s include the opening cysteine and the closing phenylalanine or tryptophan. Each record gives: J gene, V gene, D gene, clone size, CDR3 protein, CDR3 DNA. D genes are given only for firm matches. Size tells how often a clone was seen (once, few, many) or the class of an expanded clone, and some rows leave it out.

>TRBJ1-1|TRBV7-6|-|-
CASSLEANTEAFF
TGTGCCAGCAGCTTAGAAGCTAACACTGAAGCTTTCTTT
>TRBJ2-3|TRBV4-3|-|-
CASSQDEVSTDTQYF
TGCGCCAGCAGCCAAGATGAGGTGAGCACAGATACGCAGTATTTT
>TRBJ1-2|TRBV30|-|-
CAWTGQTSPNYGYTF
TGTGCCTGGACTGGACAGACAAGTCCTAACTATGGCTACACCTTC
>TRBJ1-2|TRBV5-8|-|-
CASSINGYTF
TGTGCCAGCAGCATCAATGGCTACACCTTC
>TRBJ1-2|TRBV7-2|-|-
CASSREPGVYTF
TGTGCCAGCAGTAGGGAGCCCGGCGTCTACACCTTC
>TRBJ2-5|TRBV5-1|TRBD2|-
CASSLRVAGGVETQYF
TGCGCCAGCAGCTTGAGGGTAGCGGGAGGCGTGGAGACCCAGTACTTC
>TRBJ1-5|TRBV19|-|-
CASSSDSSNQPQHF
TGTGCCAGTAGTTCGGACAGTAGCAATCAGCCCCAGCATTTT
>TRBJ1-1|TRBV5-1|-|-
CASSQDREGLNTEAFF
TGCGCCAGCAGCCAGGACCGGGAGGGGCTGAACACTGAAGCTTTCTTT
>TRBJ2-2|TRBV2|TRBD2|-
CASSEVASGANTGELFF
TGTGCCAGCAGTGAAGTAGCTAGCGGGGCGAACACCGGGGAGCTGTTTTTT
>TRBJ2-7|TRBV11-3|-|-
CASSLGGNTYEQYF
TGTGCCAGCAGCTTAGGTGGCAACACCTACGAGCAGTACTTC
>TRBJ1-1|TRBV7-3|-|-
CASSLGGEGSEAFF
TGTGCCAGCAGCTTAGGGGGGGAGGGATCTGAAGCTTTCTTT
>TRBJ2-7|TRBV6-5|-|-
CATVGARSPYEQYF
TGTGCCACGGTTGGGGCAAGATCCCCCTACGAGCAGTACTTC
>TRBJ1-1|TRBV9|-|-
CASSVGTVDTEAFF
TGTGCCAGCAGCGTAGGGACAGTCGACACTGAAGCTTTCTTT
>TRBJ2-4|TRBV13|TRBD1|-
CASSLYTGGAYKNIQYF
TGTGCCAGCAGCCTGTACACAGGGGGCGCTTATAAAAACATTCAGTACTTC
>TRBJ1-4|TRBV7-3|-|few
CASSSDYRVGEKLFF
TGTGCCAGCAGTTCCGACTACAGGGTCGGTGAAAAACTGTTTTTT
>TRBJ2-7|TRBV19|-|-
CASSKSRSYEQYF
TGTGCCAGTAGTAAGTCGAGGTCCTACGAGCAGTACTTC
>TRBJ2-7|TRBV5-5|-|-
CASSLGVQGWRYEQYF
TGTGCCAGCAGCTTGGGGGTTCAGGGGTGGCGGTACGAGCAGTACTTC
>TRBJ2-2|TRBV28|-|-
CASSLASTGELFF
TGTGCCAGCAGTTTAGCGAGCACCGGGGAGCTGTTTTTT
>TRBJ1-1|TRBV20-1|-|-
CSAPSVAEAFF
TGCAGTGCCCCTTCTGTCGCTGAAGCTTTCTTT
>TRBJ2-7|TRBV5-1|-|-
CASSLGVARADEQYF
TGCGCCAGCAGCCTGGGGGTGGCCAGAGCGGACGAGCAGTACTTC
>TRBJ2-3|TRBV2|TRBD2|-
CASSYLGTSGRMTATTDTQYF
TGTGCCAGCTCATACCTAGGGACTAGCGGGAGAATGACCGCTACCACAGATACGCAGTATTTT
>TRBJ2-3|TRBV7-2|TRBD1|-
CASSPEGANRVGQYF
TGTGCCAGCAGCCCCGAGGGGGCCAATCGGGTCGGGCAGTATTTT
>TRBJ1-1|TRBV29-1|TRBD1|-
CSSMTGANTEAFF
TGCAGCTCCATGACAGGGGCGAACACTGAAGCTTTCTTT
>TRBJ2-3|TRBV5-6|TRBD1|-
CASSLGRGHTDTQYF
TGTGCCAGCAGCTTGGGCAGGGGGCACACAGATACGCAGTATTTT
>TRBJ1-4|TRBV7-2|-|-
CASSLEATTNEKLFF
TGTGCCAGCAGCTTAGAAGCTACAACTAATGAAAAACTGTTTTTT
>TRBJ2-3|TRBV29-1|TRBD2|once
CSVAGLALADTQYF
TGCAGCGTCGCGGGACTAGCTCTCGCAGATACGCAGTATTTT
>TRBJ2-7|TRBV6-5|TRBD1|-
CASSSPGTAYYEQYF
TGTGCCAGCAGTTCTCCCGGGACAGCGTACTACGAGCAGTACTTC
>TRBJ1-2|TRBV19|TRBD1|few
CASSISRQGAYGYTF
TGTGCCAGTAGTATATCGCGCCAGGGGGCTTATGGCTACACCTTC
>TRBJ2-7|TRBV7-8|TRBD2|-
CASSPHGLAGGYEQYF
TGTGCCAGCAGCCCTCACGGACTAGCGGGAGGGTACGAGCAGTACTTC
>TRBJ2-2|TRBV19|-|-
CASSILGQGFVTGELFF
TGTGCCAGTAGTATCCTAGGGCAGGGTTTTGTTACCGGGGAGCTGTTTTTT
>TRBJ2-1|TRBV4-1|TRBD1|few
CASSPTGGPLVNEQFF
TGCGCCAGCAGCCCGACAGGGGGCCCCCTTGTCAATGAGCAGTTCTTC
>TRBJ1-1|TRBV10-3|-|-
CAISERAGRTEAFF
TGTGCCATCAGTGAACGGGCGGGTAGGACTGAAGCTTTCTTT
>TRBJ1-1|TRBV4-1|-|-
CASSQEEVGRTEAFF
TGCGCCAGCAGCCAAGAAGAGGTCGGCCGCACTGAAGCTTTCTTT
>TRBJ2-7|TRBV4-1|TRBD2|-
CASSQERLAGESSYEQYF
TGCGCCAGCAGCCAAGAGAGACTAGCGGGGGAGAGCTCCTACGAGCAGTACTTC
>TRBJ1-1|TRBV19|TRBD1|-
CASSMARQGIRGDTEAFF
TGTGCCAGTAGTATGGCTCGACAGGGGATTAGAGGGGACACTGAAGCTTTCTTT
>TRBJ1-5|TRBV11-3|-|once
CASSLDIQDYSNQPQHF
TGTGCCAGCAGCTTAGATATACAGGATTATAGCAATCAGCCCCAGCATTTT
>TRBJ1-1|TRBV6-6|-|few
CASRWSGDTEAFF
TGTGCCAGCAGGTGGAGCGGGGACACTGAAGCTTTCTTT
>TRBJ1-1|TRBV18|-|once
CASSPRRSGNTEAFF
TGTGCCAGCTCACCACGAAGGAGCGGGAACACTGAAGCTTTCTTT
>TRBJ2-5|TRBV15|TRBD2|-
CATSRGAGGVQETQYF
TGTGCCACCAGCAGAGGGGCGGGAGGGGTACAAGAGACCCAGTACTTC
>TRBJ2-2|TRBV10-3|TRBD2|-
CAISESSGGKPGELFF
TGTGCCATCAGTGAATCTAGCGGGGGAAAGCCCGGGGAGCTGTTTTTT
>TRBJ2-2|TRBV5-4|-|-
CASSLGDAFTGELFF
TGTGCCAGCAGCTTGGGAGATGCTTTCACCGGGGAGCTGTTTTTT
>TRBJ1-1|TRBV6-5|TRBD1|few
CASRPTGTAFEAFF
TGTGCCAGCAGGCCCACCGGGACAGCCTTTGAAGCTTTCTTT
>TRBJ2-5|TRBV5-1|-|few
CASSLVPRVEETQYF
TGCGCCAGCAGCTTGGTTCCCAGGGTGGAAGAGACCCAGTACTTC
>TRBJ2-5|TRBV2|-|-
CASSEVDSQETQYF
TGTGCCAGCAGTGAAGTTGACAGCCAAGAGACCCAGTACTTC
>TRBJ1-1|TRBV5-4|TRBD1|once
CASSPATGAVTEAFF
TGTGCCAGCAGCCCAGCGACAGGGGCGGTCACTGAAGCTTTCTTT
>TRBJ2-1|TRBV29-1|TRBD2|-
CSVAVGGSYNEQFF
TGCAGCGTTGCCGTCGGGGGGTCCTACAATGAGCAGTTCTTC
>TRBJ1-5|TRBV6-6|-|-
CASSRYGQSNQPQHF
TGTGCCAGCAGCCGTTACGGACAGTCCAATCAGCCCCAGCATTTT
>TRBJ1-2|TRBV21-1|-|-
CASSKEAGYGYTF
TGTGCCAGCAGCAAAGAGGCAGGCTATGGCTACACCTTC
>TRBJ2-1|TRBV5-1|-|-
CASTKGVGVVDNEQFF
TGCGCCAGCACAAAGGGGGTCGGGGTAGTGGACAATGAGCAGTTCTTC
>TRBJ2-7|TRBV29-1|-|-
CSVERQGSYEQYF
TGCAGCGTTGAAAGGCAGGGATCCTACGAGCAGTACTTC
>TRBJ2-7|TRBV7-6|-|few
CASSPYDGLRLTYEQYF
TGTGCCAGCAGCCCATACGACGGACTCCGACTTACCTACGAGCAGTACTTC
>TRBJ2-3|TRBV10-1|-|-
CASSVAPSTDTQYF
TGCGCCAGCAGTGTAGCGCCGAGCACAGATACGCAGTATTTT
>TRBJ1-5|TRBV10-2|-|few
CASSVGGSNQPQHF
TGCGCCAGCAGTGTAGGGGGTAGCAATCAGCCCCAGCATTTT
>TRBJ2-3|TRBV6-6|-|-
CASQGGGTDTQYF
TGTGCCTCACAGGGTGGAGGCACAGATACGCAGTATTTT